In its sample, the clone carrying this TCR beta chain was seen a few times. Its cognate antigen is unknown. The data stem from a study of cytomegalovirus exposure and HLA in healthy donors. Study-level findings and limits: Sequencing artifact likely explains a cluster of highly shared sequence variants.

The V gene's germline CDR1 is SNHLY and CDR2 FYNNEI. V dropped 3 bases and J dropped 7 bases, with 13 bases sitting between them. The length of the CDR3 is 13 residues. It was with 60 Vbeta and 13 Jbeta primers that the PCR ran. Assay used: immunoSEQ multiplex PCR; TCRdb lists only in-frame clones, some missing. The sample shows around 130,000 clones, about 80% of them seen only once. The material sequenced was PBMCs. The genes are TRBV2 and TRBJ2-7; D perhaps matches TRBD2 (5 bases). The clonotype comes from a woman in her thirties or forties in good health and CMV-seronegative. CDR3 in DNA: TGTGCCAGCAGTGAGGTCCCATGGAGGGAGCAGTACTTC. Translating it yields CASSEVPWREQYF.